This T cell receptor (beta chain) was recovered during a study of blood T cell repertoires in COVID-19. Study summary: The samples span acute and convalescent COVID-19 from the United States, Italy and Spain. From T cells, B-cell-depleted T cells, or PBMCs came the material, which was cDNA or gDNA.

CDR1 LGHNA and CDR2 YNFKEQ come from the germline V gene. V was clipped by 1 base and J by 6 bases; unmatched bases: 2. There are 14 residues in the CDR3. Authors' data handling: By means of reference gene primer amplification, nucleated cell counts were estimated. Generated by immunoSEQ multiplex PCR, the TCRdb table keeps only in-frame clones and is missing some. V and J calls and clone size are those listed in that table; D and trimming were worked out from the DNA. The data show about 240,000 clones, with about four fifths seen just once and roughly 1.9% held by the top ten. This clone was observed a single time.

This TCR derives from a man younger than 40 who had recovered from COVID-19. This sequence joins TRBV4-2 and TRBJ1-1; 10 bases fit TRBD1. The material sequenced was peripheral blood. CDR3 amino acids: CASSQVGQGAEAFF. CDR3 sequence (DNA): TGTGCCAGCAGCCAAGTTGGACAGGGGGCTGAAGCTTTCTTT.